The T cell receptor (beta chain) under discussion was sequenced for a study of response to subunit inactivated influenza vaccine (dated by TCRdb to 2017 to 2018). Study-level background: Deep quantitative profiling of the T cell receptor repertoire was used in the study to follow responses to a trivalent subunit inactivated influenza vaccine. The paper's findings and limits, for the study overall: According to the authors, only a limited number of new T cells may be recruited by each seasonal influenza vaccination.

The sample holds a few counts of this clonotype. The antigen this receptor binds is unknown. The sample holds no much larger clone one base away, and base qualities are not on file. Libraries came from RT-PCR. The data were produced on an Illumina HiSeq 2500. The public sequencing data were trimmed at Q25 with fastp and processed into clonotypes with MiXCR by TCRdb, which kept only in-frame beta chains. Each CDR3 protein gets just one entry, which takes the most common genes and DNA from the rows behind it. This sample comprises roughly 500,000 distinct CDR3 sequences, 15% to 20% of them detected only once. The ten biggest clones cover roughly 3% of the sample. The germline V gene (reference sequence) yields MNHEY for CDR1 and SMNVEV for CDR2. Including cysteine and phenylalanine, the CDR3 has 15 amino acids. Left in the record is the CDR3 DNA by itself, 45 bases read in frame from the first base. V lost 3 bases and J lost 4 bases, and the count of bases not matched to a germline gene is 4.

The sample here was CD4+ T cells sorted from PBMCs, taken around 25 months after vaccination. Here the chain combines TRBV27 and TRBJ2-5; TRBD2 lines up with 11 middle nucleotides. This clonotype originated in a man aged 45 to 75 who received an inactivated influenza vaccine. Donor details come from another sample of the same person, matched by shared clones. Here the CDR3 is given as CASSLTSGIGETQYF. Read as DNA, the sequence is TGTGCCAGCAGTTTGACTAGCGGGATCGGAGAGACCCAGTACTTC.